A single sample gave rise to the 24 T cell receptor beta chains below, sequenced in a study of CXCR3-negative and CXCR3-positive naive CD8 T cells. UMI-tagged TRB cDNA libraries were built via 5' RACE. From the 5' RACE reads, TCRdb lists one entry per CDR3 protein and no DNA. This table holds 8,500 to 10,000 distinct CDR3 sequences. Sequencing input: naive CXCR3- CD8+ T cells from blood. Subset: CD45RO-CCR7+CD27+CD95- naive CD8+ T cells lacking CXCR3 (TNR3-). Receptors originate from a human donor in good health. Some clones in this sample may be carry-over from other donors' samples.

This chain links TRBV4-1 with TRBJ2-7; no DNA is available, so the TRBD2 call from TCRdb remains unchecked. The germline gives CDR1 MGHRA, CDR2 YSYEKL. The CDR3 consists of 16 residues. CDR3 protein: CASSQAQLATTYEQYF.

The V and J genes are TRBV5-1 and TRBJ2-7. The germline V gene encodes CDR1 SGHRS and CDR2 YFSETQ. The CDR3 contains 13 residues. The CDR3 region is CASSQDSSYEQYF. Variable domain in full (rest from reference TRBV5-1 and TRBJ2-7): KAGVTQTPRYLIKTRGQQVTLSCSPISGHRSVSWYQQTPGQGLQFLFEYFSETQRNKGNFPGRFSGRQFSNSRSEMNVSTLELGDSALYLCASSQDSSYEQYFGPGTRLTVT.

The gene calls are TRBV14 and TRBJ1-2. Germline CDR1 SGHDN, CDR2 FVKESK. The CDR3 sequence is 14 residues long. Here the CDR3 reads CASSQDLRGYGYTF.

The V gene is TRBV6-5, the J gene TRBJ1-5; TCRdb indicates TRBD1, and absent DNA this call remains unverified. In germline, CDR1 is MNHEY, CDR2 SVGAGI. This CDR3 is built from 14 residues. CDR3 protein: CASSSGIHPQPQHF.

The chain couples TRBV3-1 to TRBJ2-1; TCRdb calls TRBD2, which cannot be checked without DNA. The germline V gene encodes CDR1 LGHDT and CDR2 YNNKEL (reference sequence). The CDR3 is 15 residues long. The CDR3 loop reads CASSLSSGEANEQFF.

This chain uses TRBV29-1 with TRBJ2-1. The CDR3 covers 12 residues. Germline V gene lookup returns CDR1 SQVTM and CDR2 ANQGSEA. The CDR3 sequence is CSVDGFPNEQFF.

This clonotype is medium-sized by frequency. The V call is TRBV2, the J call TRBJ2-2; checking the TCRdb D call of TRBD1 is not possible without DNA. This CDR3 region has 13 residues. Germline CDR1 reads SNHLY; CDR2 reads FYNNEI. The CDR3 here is CASSTGGWGELFF.

The CDR3 is CASTIRSLATDTQYF. J is TRBJ2-3 and V is TRBV7-9. Germline values: CDR1 SEHNR, CDR2 FQNEAQ (reference sequence). The CDR3 has 15 amino acids.

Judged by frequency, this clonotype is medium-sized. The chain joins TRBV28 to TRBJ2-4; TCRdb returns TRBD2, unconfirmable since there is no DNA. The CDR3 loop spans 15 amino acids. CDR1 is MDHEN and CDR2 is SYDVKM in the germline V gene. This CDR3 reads CASSAGGRAKNIQYF.

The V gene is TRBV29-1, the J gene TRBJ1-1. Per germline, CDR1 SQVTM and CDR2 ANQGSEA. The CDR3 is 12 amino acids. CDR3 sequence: CSVDARNTEAFF. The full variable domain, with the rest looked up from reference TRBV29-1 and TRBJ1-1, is SAVISQKPSRDICQRGTSLTIQCQVDSQVTMMFWYRQQPGQSLTLIATANQGSEATYESGFVIDKFPISRPNLTFSTLTVSNMSPEDSSIYLCSVDARNTEAFFGQGTRLTVV.

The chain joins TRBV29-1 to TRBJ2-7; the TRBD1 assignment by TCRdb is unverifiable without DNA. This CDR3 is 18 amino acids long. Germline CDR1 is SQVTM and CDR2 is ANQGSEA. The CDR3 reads CSVVSGEVPTPSPSEQYF.

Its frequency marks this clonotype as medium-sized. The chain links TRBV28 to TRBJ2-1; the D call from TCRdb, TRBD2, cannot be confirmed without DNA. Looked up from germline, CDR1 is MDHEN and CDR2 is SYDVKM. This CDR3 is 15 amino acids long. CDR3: CASSFTSTSWDEQFF.

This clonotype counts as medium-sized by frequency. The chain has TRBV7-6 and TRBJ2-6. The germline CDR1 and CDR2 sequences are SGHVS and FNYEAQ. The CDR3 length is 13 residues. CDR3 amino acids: CASSLPGANVLTF. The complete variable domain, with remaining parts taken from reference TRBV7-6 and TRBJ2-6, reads GAGVSQSPRYKVTKRGQDVALRCDPISGHVSLYWYRQALGQGPEFLTYFNYEAQQDKSGLPNDRFSAERPEGSISTLTIQRTEQRDSAMYRCASSLPGANVLTFGAGSRLTVL.

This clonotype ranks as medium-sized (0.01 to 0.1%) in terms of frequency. This CDR3 reads CASSLLVSGSFNEQFF. The chain links TRBV27 to TRBJ2-1; the TRBD2 assignment by TCRdb is unverifiable without DNA. The CDR3 covers 16 residues. CDR1 MNHEY and CDR2 SMNVEV come from the germline V gene (reference sequence).

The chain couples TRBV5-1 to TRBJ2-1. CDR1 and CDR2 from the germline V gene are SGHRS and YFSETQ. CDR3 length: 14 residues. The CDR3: CASSLGHTLNEQFF.

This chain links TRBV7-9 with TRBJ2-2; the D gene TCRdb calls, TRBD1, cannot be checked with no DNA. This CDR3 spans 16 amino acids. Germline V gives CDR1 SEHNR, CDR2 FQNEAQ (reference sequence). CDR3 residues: CASSPRETGLTGELFF.

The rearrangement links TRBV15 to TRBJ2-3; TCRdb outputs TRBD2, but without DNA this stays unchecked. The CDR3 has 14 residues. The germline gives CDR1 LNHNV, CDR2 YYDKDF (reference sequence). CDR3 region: CATSGGTLADTQYF.

The CDR3 reads CSVEDGSSYEQYF. The chain has TRBV29-1 and TRBJ2-7. From germline, CDR1 is SQVTM and CDR2 ANQGSEA. This CDR3 has 13 residues.

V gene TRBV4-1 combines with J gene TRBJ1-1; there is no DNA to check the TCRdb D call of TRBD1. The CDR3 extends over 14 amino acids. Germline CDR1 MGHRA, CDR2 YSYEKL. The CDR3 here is CASSPRQGGTEAFF.

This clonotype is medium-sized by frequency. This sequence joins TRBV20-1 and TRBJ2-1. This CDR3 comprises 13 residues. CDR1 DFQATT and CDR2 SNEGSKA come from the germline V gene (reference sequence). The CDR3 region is CSAPKTTDNEQFF.

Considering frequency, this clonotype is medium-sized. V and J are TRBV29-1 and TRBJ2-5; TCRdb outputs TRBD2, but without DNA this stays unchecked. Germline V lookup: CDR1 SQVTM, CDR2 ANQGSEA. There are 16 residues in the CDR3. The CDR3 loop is CSVERGLAGYGETQYF.

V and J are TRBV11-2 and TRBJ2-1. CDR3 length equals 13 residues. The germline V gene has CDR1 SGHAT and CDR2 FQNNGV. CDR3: CASSLVPSNEQFF.

Here the CDR3 reads CSVDGYNEQFF. J is TRBJ2-1 and V is TRBV29-1. The CDR3 runs 11 residues. The V gene's germline CDR1 is SQVTM and CDR2 ANQGSEA.

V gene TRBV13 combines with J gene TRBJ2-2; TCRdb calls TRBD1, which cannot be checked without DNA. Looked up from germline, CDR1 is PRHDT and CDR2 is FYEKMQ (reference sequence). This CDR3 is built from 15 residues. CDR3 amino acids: CASSEQGESTRELFF. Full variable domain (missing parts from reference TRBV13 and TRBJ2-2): AAGVIQSPRHLIKEKRETATLKCYPIPRHDTVYWYQQGPGQDPQFLISFYEKMQSDKGSIPDRFSAQQFSDYHSELNMSSLELGDSALYFCASSEQGESTRELFFGEGSRLTVL.